This note documents a single T cell receptor (beta chain) sequence. The data were taken from a study of blood T cell repertoires in COVID-19. Study context: Samples of COVID-19 (acute and convalescent) were obtained from the United States, Italy and Spain. The cDNA or gDNA used as material had been derived from T cells, B-cell-depleted T cells, or PBMCs.

The V end lost 2 bases, the J end lost 3 bases, and 13 bases lay between the germline ends. Germline V lookup: CDR1 SEHNR, CDR2 FQNEAQ (reference sequence). The CDR3 is 15 residues long. In the study's own analysis: Reference gene primer amplification gave nucleated cell count estimates. Libraries were prepared by immunoSEQ multiplex PCR; TCRdb keeps only in-frame clonotypes and omits some of them. The DNA was the basis for D and trimming; V, J and clone size are from that table. The sample has around 30,000 clones, approximately 88% seen once; the top ten hold approximately 5.9%. Sequencing used peripheral blood. This sequence joins TRBV7-9 and TRBJ1-1, with a possible D match to TRBD1 (5 bases). This receptor was identified in a human donor in a cohort sampled during active COVID-19. In DNA form, the CDR3 reads TGTGCCAGCAGCTTAAGGAGGGGAGGGGACACTGAAGCTTTCTTT. It is translated as CASSLRRGGDTEAFF. Together with reference TRBV7-9 and TRBJ1-1, the CDR3 gives the full variable domain: DTGVSQNPRHKITKRGQNVTFRCDPISEHNRLYWYRQTLGQGPEFLTYFQNEAQLEKSRLLSDRFSAERPKGSFSTLEIQRTEQGDSAMYLCASSLRRGGDTEAFFGQGTRLTVV.